These T cell receptor beta chains were read from a single sample in a study of cytomegalovirus exposure and HLA in healthy donors. TCRdb keeps only in-frame clones here, not all; method: immunoSEQ multiplex PCR. Found here are about 76,000 clones, approximately 95% of them singletons; the top ten hold under 2%. Sequencing was performed on PBMCs. All receptors derive from a young man in good health and CMV-seropositive. Each CDR3 is given with its conserved first and last residue. A D gene is named only where the DNA matches it firmly. Only part of the rows carry a size: once, few, many, or a class if the clone is expanded.

.	.	TRBV5-1	TRBJ1-5	TGCGCCAGCAGCTTGACTGATCCCGGCAGGGAGCCCCAGCATTTT	CASSLTDPGREPQHF
.	.	TRBV30	TRBJ1-4	TGTGCCTGGAGTGAGGGCAGTTCGGGGGAAAAACTGTTTTTT	CAWSEGSSGEKLFF
TRBD1	.	TRBV5-1	TRBJ2-7	TGCGCCAGCAGTCCGGGACAGGGAAGCTACGAGCAGTACTTC	CASSPGQGSYEQYF
TRBD1	.	TRBV7-6	TRBJ2-3	TGTGCCAGCAGCTCCGGACAGGGAATAGGGGCAGATACGCAGTATTTT	CASSSGQGIGADTQYF
.	.	TRBV29-1	TRBJ2-1	TGCAGCGTTGTAGGGCAGGGTGTTGAGCAGTTCTTC	CSVVGQGVEQFF
TRBD1	.	TRBV2	TRBJ1-5	TGTGCCAGCCACCTAAGACTAACAGGGGGCGAACAAGAGAATCAGCCCCAGCATTTT	CASHLRLTGGEQENQPQHF
.	.	TRBV29-1	TRBJ2-2	TGCAGCGTTGACAGGGGCAGGACCGGGGAGCTGTTTTTT	CSVDRGRTGELFF
TRBD1	.	TRBV19	TRBJ1-5	TGTGCCAGTAATCCGGGACAGGGGTTCGTACGGAATCAGCCCCAGCATTTT	CASNPGQGFVRNQPQHF
TRBD2	.	TRBV5-6	TRBJ2-1	TGTGCCAGCAGCCCACGGACTAGCGTTAATACCTATGAGCAGTTCTTC	CASSPRTSVNTYEQFF
.	once	TRBV5-1	TRBJ2-5	TGCGCCAGCAGCTTCGTTCGGGAGACCCAGTACTTC	CASSFVRETQYF
.	.	TRBV19	TRBJ1-1	TGTGCCAGTTCCGGACAGCTGAACACTGAAGCTTTCTTT	CASSGQLNTEAFF
TRBD2	.	TRBV6-5	TRBJ2-5	TGTGCCAGCAGTGTCTCAGCGGGAGGGCAAGAGACCCAGTACTTC	CASSVSAGGQETQYF
.	.	TRBV6-6	TRBJ2-1	TGTGCCAGCAGTTACTCGAGAGACTGGCAGTTCTTC	CASSYSRDWQFF
.	.	TRBV11-2	TRBJ2-1	TGTGCCAGCAGCCCGACCGGGACACCTGAGCAGTTCTTC	CASSPTGTPEQFF
TRBD2	.	TRBV28	TRBJ2-1	TGTGCCAGCAGTCTTAGCGGGCGGGAGCAGTTCTTC	CASSLSGREQFF
.	.	TRBV27	TRBJ1-5	TGTGCCAGCAGTTTAAGGGAGGAGCAGCCCCAGCATTTT	CASSLREEQPQHF
.	.	TRBV5-1	TRBJ1-1	TGCGCCAGCAGCTTGGCGATAGGGAGAGGGACTGAAGCTTTCTTT	CASSLAIGRGTEAFF
TRBD2	.	TRBV7-9	TRBJ2-1	TGTGCCAGCAGCCTACTAGCGGGAGAAGAGTACAATGAGCAGTTCTTC	CASSLLAGEEYNEQFF
.	.	TRBV11-2	TRBJ1-3	TGTGCCAGCAGCTTAGGTCGCGGAGGGTCTGGAAACACCATATATTTT	CASSLGRGGSGNTIYF
.	.	TRBV9	TRBJ1-4	TGTGCCAGCAGCGTAGCTGGACAGTCTAATGAAAAACTGTTTTTT	CASSVAGQSNEKLFF
TRBD1	.	TRBV5-1	TRBJ2-7	TGCGCCAGCAGCTCCTGGACAGGGTCCTACGAGCAGTACTTC	CASSSWTGSYEQYF
.	.	TRBV5-1	TRBJ2-6	TGCGCCAGCAGCTTTTTGAGCTCTGGGGCCAACGTCCTGACTTTC	CASSFLSSGANVLTF
.	.	TRBV11-2	TRBJ2-4	TGTGCCAGCAGAGAGGCAGGGGCAAACATTCAGTACTTC	CASREAGANIQYF
.	.	TRBV10-3	TRBJ1-1	TGTGCCATTAAGACAGACTTTAACACTGAAGCTTTCTTT	CAIKTDFNTEAFF
.	.	TRBV27	TRBJ2-7	TGTGCCAGCAGTTTGGGACAAGATTACTACGAGCAGTACTTC	CASSLGQDYYEQYF
.	.	TRBV5-1	TRBJ2-3	TGCGCCAGCAGCTTAACGGGATTTGGCACAGATACGCAGTATTTT	CASSLTGFGTDTQYF
TRBD1	.	TRBV28	TRBJ2-7	TGTGCCAGCATGGTCGGGACAGCATCCTACGAGCAGTACTTC	CASMVGTASYEQYF
TRBD1	once	TRBV30	TRBJ1-1	TGTGCCTGGACCAGGGACAGGCAGAACACTGAAGCTTTCTTT	CAWTRDRQNTEAFF
TRBD2	.	TRBV7-2	TRBJ2-3	TGTGCCAGCAGCTTAGTGTCGACTAGCGGGAAAGAGGGGCCCTTT	CASSLVSTSGKEGPF
TRBD2	.	TRBV4-1	TRBJ2-7	TGCGCCAGCAGCCAAGGGTCGGGTACTAGCGCCTACGAGCAGTACTTC	CASSQGSGTSAYEQYF
TRBD2	.	TRBV11-3	TRBJ2-2	TGTGCCAGCAGCCCCACGGGACTAGCGGGCACCGGGGAGCTGTTTTTT	CASSPTGLAGTGELFF
.	.	TRBV29-1	TRBJ2-7	TGCAGCGTTGAGAGGGAAGGATACGAGCAGTACTTC	CSVEREGYEQYF
.	.	TRBV4-1	TRBJ1-4	TGCGCCAGCAGCAAGGGGATAGGGGGTGAAAAACTGTTTTTT	CASSKGIGGEKLFF
TRBD1	.	TRBV29-1	TRBJ2-1	TGCAGCGTTGAGGACAGGGTATTCTACAATGAGCAGTTCTTC	CSVEDRVFYNEQFF
TRBD1	.	TRBV4-1	TRBJ1-1	TGCGCCAGCAGCGCCGGGACAGCCAGAGGAACTGAAGCTTTCTTT	CASSAGTARGTEAFF
.	few	TRBV6-5	TRBJ1-2	TGTGCCAGCAGCCAGGGACTTGGCGGGAGCTATGGCTACACCTTC	CASSQGLGGSYGYTF
TRBD2	.	TRBV7-9	TRBJ2-5	TGTGCCAGCAGCCCAGGGAGGGACGAGACCCAGTACTTC	CASSPGRDETQYF
TRBD2	.	TRBV19	TRBJ2-1	TGTGCCAGTAGTGCCTTCCTAGCGGGAGGGATATACAATGAGCAGTTCTTC	CASSAFLAGGIYNEQFF
TRBD1	.	TRBV30	TRBJ1-2	TGTGCCTGGAGTCCTGGACAGGGCCCTGGCTATCCCTTC	CAWSPGQGPGYPF
.	.	TRBV5-1	TRBJ2-1	TGCGCCAGCAGCCTAGCTTACAATGAGCAGTTCTTC	CASSLAYNEQFF
TRBD1	.	TRBV9	TRBJ2-7	TGTGCCAGCAGCGTAGCCGGGACAGGGGTATACGAGCAGTACTTC	CASSVAGTGVYEQYF
TRBD1	.	TRBV19	TRBJ1-2	TGTGCCAGCGGTACCGGGACAGGGGGAACCTATGGCTACACCTTC	CASGTGTGGTYGYTF
.	.	TRBV2	TRBJ1-2	TGTGCCAGCAGTGAGGGGACACAAAACTATGGCTACACCTTC	CASSEGTQNYGYTF
TRBD1	.	TRBV5-1	TRBJ1-1	TGCGCCAGCAGCAGCTTGGAGGGGGCGGCTGAAGCTTTCTTT	CASSSLEGAAEAFF
.	.	TRBV4-2	TRBJ2-1	TGTGCCAGCAGCCAAGGGGGCACCAACCCCCACAATGAGCAGTTCTTC	CASSQGGTNPHNEQFF
.	.	TRBV6-6	TRBJ1-1	TGTGCCAGCAGTTACTCGCAGGGGCCGCTCACTGAAGCTTTCTTT	CASSYSQGPLTEAFF